This T cell receptor (beta chain) is drawn from a study of blood T cell repertoires in COVID-19 (TCRdb year 2020). About the investigation overall: Samples from collaborators originated in the United States, Italy and Spain and spanned both the acute and convalescent phases of COVID-19. A freely available public database, intended as a resource for researchers studying the immune response to SARS-CoV-2, is where the repertoires were released. The samples were drawn from the first 160 participants of the ongoing ImmuneRACE study and from 1,254 subjects provided by 6 global collaborators. The sample metadata nearly always contained a de-identified subject ID, COVID-19 status, age in years and sex. Deeply sampled blood TCRbeta repertoires from subjects exposed to, actively infected with, or recovered from COVID-19 were included in the dataset. Where available, HLA class I and class II types were taken from metadata supplied by the sample provider and were not determined by assay-based typing. The prospective study material was composed of cDNA or gDNA derived from T cells, B-cell-depleted T cells, or PBMCs.

The collaborating institutions used their own protocols to collect whole blood in K2EDTA tubes. For TCRbeta analysis, collaborator samples were shipped as frozen whole blood, as isolated PBMCs, or as DNA extracted from either sample type. As to this clone: This clone's antigen is unknown. The record has no base qualities; no much larger clone is one base away.

TCRbeta CDR3 regions were amplified from genomic DNA by means of the immunoSEQ Assay, a bias-controlled multiplex PCR. For the original study's pipeline: Nucleated cell counts per sample were estimated from amplification of reference gene primers within the assay. To quantify the absolute abundance of each unique TCRbeta CDR3 rearrangement, sequence reads were collapsed and filtered. For each sample, productive Simpson clonality was calculated as the square root of Simpson's diversity index across productive rearrangements. Sourced from immuneACCESS, this table was stored by TCRdb with only in-frame sequences that have V and J called. A share of the clones is absent; for the studies checked, an unresolved V gene accounts for under half, and the remainder has no known explanation. That table is the source of V, J and clone size, and D and trimming were worked out from the DNA. This sample has about 100,000 clones in its table, and roughly 92% of those were observed once. Around 5.7% of the sample is in the top ten clones.

Via the germline V gene (reference sequence), CDR1 is LNHDA and CDR2 SQIVND. Cut back by 10 bases and 2 bases, the V and J ends lie 17 bases apart. The CDR3 covers 14 residues, taking in both the cysteine and the phenylalanine. Solely the CDR3 DNA is kept, with 42 bases framed from the first base. Here is what the overall study found, with its caveats: Clinical and demographic metadata were provided uncurated, with the amount varying by source and participant.

The sample taken for sequencing was peripheral blood. The rearrangement joined TRBV19 to TRBJ1-1; possibly the D gene is TRBD1, per 6 matching bases. The origin of this receptor is a man aged 65 to 85 with acute or convalescent COVID-19. CDR3 sequence: CATNNGGLNTEAFF. In nucleotide form, the sequence is TGTGCCACTAATAATGGGGGCCTCAACACTGAAGCTTTCTTT.